This TCR beta chain emerged from a study of blood T cell repertoires in COVID-19. Looking at the study overall: COVID-19 samples, acute and convalescent, were from the United States, Italy and Spain. Sources were T cells, B-cell-depleted T cells, or PBMCs; the material itself was cDNA or gDNA.

Study processing details: Reference gene primer amplification in the assay estimated nucleated cell counts. Sequencing was performed with immunoSEQ multiplex PCR; in TCRdb, only in-frame clones are kept and a portion is missing. V, J and clone size are taken as reported in that table, and D and trimming were inferred from the DNA itself. In the table there are some 190,000 clones, 75% to 80% of which are singletons. The CDR3 runs 15 residues. Germline V gene sequence: CDR1 MNHEY, CDR2 SMNVEV (reference sequence). The ends lost 2 bases at V and 6 bases at J; junction bases unmatched: 2. The source is a woman in her forties or fifties with active or convalescent COVID-19. The chain has TRBV27 and TRBJ1-6; TRBD1 matches at 9 bases. The sequencing input was peripheral blood. CDR3: CASSLEDRGNSPLHF. The CDR3 DNA follows: TGTGCCAGCAGTTTAGAGGACAGGGGTAATTCACCCCTCCACTTT.